This entry is about one TCR beta chain. Its antigen remains unidentified. The data stem from a study of cytomegalovirus exposure and HLA in healthy donors. Across the study: The Caucasian-associated ancestry cluster held over 65% of around 380 genotyped donors.

Whole-study findings and limits: In a later analysis, TCR beta V- and J-gene trimming showed a link to a missense DCLRE1C variant. The study put about 180 TCR beta chains on its list as cytomegalovirus-associated.

The PCR made use of 60 Vbeta and 13 Jbeta primers. TCRdb keeps only in-frame clones here, not all; method: immunoSEQ multiplex PCR. The sample records roughly 140,000 clones, almost 80% being singletons. The CDR3 is made up of 16 amino acids. V lost 2 bases, J lost 6 bases, and 9 bases stayed unmatched. The V gene's germline CDR1 is LGHNA and CDR2 YNFKEQ. This sequence was found in a male donor in good health and CMV-seronegative. The sequencing sample was made of PBMCs. This chain connects TRBV4-2 to TRBJ2-3, with 9 bases aligning to TRBD2. The CDR3 here is CASSQRTGLASDTQYF. DNA for the CDR3: TGTGCCAGCAGCCAACGAACCGGACTAGCGTCCGATACGCAGTATTTT.